This T cell receptor (beta chain) originates from a study of spatial heterogeneity in lung cancer. Time point specified: sample taken at primary tumor resection. Whole RNA, isolated from tumor, nontumor lung or frozen PBMC, was sequenced without prior sorting. Trimming pared 5 bases from V and 4 bases from J, leaving 15 bases between. The CDR3 covers 14 residues. From germline, CDR1 is PRHDT and CDR2 FYEKMQ (reference sequence). General study points: Tumoral mutation counts were tracked by counts of expanded intratumoral alpha and beta TCRs.

This clonotype was seen many times. Antigen specificity is unknown. TCRdb re-called the 5' RACE reads through MiXCR, storing one row per CDR3 protein. Of 10,000 to 14,000 distinct CDR3 sequences listed, 12% are singletons. Source: lung tumor tissue, taken at surgery. V is TRBV13 and J is TRBJ2-7; D not resolved. The clonotype was recovered from a female donor with early-stage non-small cell lung cancer. In DNA form, the CDR3 reads TGTGCCAGCAGCCAACGACCCGGTGCTTACGAGCAGTACTTC. Its translation is CASSQRPGAYEQYF.